The TCR beta chain under discussion was sequenced for a study of blood T cell repertoires in COVID-19. Trimming shortened V by 4 bases and J by 2 bases, and 16 bases separated the two germline ends. The CDR3 is made up of 16 amino acids. Germline CDR1 reads SGHDT; CDR2 reads YYEEEE. Those enrolled, adults aged about 18 to 95 years, came from fewer than 25 US areas. Cohort placement rested on clinical history that participants reported themselves. Exposed participants encountered a COVID-19 case during the 2 weeks preceding study entry. Source study methods: Estimated nucleated cell counts came from reference gene primer amplification. Clones were read by immunoSEQ multiplex PCR, and TCRdb kept only the in-frame ones, dropping some. Clonal size and the V and J genes are those of that table, whereas D and trimming came from the DNA. In the table there are 350,000 to 450,000 clones, just over 90% of which are singletons.

The chain has TRBV5-6 and TRBJ2-1; maybe TRBD2 (6 bases). Sequencing input: PBMCs or T cells enriched from blood (not recorded which). This sequence was found in a middle-aged woman who had been exposed to COVID-19. CDR3 region: CASSVERRRAYNEQFF. In DNA, the CDR3 is TGTGCCAGCAGCGTTGAACGGAGGAGGGCCTACAATGAGCAGTTCTTC.